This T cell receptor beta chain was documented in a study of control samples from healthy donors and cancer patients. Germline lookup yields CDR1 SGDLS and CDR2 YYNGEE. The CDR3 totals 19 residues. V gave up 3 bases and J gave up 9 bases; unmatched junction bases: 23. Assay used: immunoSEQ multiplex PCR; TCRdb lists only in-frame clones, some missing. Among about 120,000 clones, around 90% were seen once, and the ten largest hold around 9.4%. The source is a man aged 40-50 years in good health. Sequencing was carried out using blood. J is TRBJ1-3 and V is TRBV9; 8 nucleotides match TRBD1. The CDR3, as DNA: TGTGCCAGCAGCGATTGGGGACAGGTTGGCGTAAACTTATTCGCCACCATATATTTT. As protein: CASSDWGQVGVNLFATIYF.